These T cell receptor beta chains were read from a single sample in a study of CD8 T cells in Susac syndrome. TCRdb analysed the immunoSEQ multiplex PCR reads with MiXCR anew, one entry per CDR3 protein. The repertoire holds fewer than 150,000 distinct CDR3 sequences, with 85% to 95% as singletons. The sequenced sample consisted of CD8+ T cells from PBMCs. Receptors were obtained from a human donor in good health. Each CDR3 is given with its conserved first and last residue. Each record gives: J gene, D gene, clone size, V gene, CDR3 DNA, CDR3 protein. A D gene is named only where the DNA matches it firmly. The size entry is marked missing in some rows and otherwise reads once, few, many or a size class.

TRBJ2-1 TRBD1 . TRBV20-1 TGCAGTGCTCGGACAGGGGTTAACAATGAGCAGTTCTTC CSARTGVNNEQFF
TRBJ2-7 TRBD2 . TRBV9 TGTGCCAGCAGCCCGAGAACAGCGGGAAGGGAGCAGTACTTC CASSPRTAGREQYF
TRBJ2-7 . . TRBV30 TGTGCCTGGAGACCCGGGACCAGCTTCTCCGAGCAGTACTTC CAWRPGTSFSEQYF
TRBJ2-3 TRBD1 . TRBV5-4 TGTGCCAGCAGCCTATCTCCGGGACAGGGCCCAGATACGCAGTATTTT CASSLSPGQGPDTQYF
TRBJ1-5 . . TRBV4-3 TGCGCCAGCAGCCAAGATAGGGTGGGGTCCCGGCAGCCCCAGCATTTT CASSQDRVGSRQPQHF
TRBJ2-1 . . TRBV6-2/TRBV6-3 TGTGCCAGCAGTTACCCCGGTGAGCAGTTCTTC CASSYPGEQFF
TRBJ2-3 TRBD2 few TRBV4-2 TGTGCCAGCAGCCACGGACTAGCGGGAAGCACAGATACGCAGTATTTT CASSHGLAGSTDTQYF
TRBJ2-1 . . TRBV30 TGTGCCTGGAGCGTTAGGCATGGTGAGCAGTTCTTC CAWSVRHGEQFF
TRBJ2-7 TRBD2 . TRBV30 TGTGCCTGGACCCTAGCGGGCTTCGAGCAGTACTTC CAWTLAGFEQYF
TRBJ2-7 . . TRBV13 TGTGCCAGCAGCACCCGGGTCTACAACTACGAGCAGTACTTC CASSTRVYNYEQYF